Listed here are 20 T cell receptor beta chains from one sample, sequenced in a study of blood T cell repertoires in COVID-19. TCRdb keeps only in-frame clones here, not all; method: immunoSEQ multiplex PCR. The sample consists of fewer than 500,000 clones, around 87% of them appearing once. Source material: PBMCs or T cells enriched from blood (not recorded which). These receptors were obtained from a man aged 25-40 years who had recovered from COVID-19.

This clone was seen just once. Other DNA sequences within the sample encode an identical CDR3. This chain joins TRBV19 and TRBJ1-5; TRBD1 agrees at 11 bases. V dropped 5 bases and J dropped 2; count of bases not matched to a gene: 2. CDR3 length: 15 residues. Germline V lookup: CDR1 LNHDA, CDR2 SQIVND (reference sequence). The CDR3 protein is CASSSGQGGNQPQHF. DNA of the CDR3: TGTGCCAGTAGTTCGGGACAGGGGGGCAATCAGCCCCAGCATTTT.

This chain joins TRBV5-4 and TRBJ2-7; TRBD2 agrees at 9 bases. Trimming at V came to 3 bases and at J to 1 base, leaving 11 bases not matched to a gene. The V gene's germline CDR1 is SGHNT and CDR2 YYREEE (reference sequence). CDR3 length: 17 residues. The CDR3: CASSSQRERGASYEQYF. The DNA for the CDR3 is TGTGCCAGCAGCTCCCAACGCGAGCGGGGGGCTTCCTACGAGCAGTACTTC.

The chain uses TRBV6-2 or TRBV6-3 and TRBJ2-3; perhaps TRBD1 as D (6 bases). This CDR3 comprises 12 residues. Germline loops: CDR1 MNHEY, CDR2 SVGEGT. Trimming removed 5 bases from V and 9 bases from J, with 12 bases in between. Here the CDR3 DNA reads TGTGCCAGCAGTAAAACAGGGTACACGCAGTATTTT. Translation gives CASSKTGYTQYF.

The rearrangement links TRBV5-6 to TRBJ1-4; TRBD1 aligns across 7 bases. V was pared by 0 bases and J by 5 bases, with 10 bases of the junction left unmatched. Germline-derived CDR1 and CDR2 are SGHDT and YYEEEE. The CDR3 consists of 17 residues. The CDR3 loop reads CASSLVRGQDVNEKLFF. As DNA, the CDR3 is TGTGCCAGCAGCTTGGTGCGAGGACAGGACGTAAATGAAAAACTGTTTTTT.

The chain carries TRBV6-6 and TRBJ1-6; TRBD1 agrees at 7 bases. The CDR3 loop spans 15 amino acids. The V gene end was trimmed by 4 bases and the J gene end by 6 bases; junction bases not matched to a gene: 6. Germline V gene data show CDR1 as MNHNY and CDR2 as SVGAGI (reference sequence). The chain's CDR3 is CASSSPDRPNSPLHF. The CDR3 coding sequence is TGTGCCAGCAGTTCCCCGGACAGGCCTAATTCACCCCTCCACTTT.

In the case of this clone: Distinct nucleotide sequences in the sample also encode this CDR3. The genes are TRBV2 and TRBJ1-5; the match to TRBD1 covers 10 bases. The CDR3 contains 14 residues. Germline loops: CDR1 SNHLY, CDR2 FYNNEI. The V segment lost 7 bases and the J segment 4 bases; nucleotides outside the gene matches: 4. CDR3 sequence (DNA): TGTGCCAGCACCACGGGACAGGGGAATCAGCCCCAGCATTTT. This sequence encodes CASTTGQGNQPQHF.

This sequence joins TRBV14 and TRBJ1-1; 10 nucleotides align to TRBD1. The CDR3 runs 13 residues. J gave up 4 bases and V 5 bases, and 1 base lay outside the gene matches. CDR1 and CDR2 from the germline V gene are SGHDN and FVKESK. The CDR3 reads CASSGQGGTEAFF. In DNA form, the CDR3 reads TGTGCCAGCAGCGGACAGGGGGGCACTGAAGCTTTCTTT.

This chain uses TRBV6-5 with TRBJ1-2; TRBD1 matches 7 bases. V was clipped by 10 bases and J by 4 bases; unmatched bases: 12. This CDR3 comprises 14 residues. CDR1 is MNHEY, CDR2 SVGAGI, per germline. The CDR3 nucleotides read TGTGCCACCCGGACAGGCCGAAGTCCCTATGGCTACACCTTC. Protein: CATRTGRSPYGYTF.

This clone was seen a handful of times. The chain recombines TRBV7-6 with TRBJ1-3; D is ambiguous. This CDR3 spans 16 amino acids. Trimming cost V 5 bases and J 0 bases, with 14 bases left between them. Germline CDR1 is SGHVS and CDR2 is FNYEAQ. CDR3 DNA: TGTGCCAGCAGCGAAGGCCCGGGTTACTCTGGAAACACCATATATTTT. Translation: CASSEGPGYSGNTIYF.

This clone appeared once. CDR3 in amino acids: CASSDRASVLRNSPLHF. In nucleotides, the CDR3 is TGTGCCAGCTCGGACAGGGCCTCCGTGTTGCGGAATTCACCCCTCCACTTT. This chain joins TRBV30 and TRBJ1-6; 8 bases align to TRBD1. V was pared by 8 bases and J by 7 bases, with 19 bases of the junction left unmatched. Looked up from germline, CDR1 is GTSNPN and CDR2 is SVGIG (reference sequence). The CDR3 is 17 residues long.

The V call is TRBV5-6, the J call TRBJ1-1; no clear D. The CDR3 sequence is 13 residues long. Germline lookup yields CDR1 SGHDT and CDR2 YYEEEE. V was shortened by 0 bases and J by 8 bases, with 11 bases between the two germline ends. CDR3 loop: CASSLAEGREAFF. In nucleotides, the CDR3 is TGTGCCAGCAGCTTGGCGGAAGGGAGGGAAGCTTTCTTT.

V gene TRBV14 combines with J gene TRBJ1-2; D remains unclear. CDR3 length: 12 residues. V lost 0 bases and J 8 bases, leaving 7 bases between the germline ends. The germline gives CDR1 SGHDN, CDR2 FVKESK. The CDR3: CASSQDRRGYTF. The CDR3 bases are TGTGCCAGCAGCCAAGATCGGAGAGGCTACACCTTC.

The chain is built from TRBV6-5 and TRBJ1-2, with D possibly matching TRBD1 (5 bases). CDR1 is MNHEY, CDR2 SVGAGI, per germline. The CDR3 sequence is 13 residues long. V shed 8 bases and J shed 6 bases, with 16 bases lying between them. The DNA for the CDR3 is TGTGCCAGCCGGTTAAGGGGAGGGGATGGCTACACCTTC. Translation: CASRLRGGDGYTF.

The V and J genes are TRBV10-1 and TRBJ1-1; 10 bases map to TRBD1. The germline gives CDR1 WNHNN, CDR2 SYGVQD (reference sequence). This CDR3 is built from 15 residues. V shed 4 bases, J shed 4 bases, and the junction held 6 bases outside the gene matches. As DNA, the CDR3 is TGCGCCAGCAGTGCCGCGACAGGGGGCGGCACTGAAGCTTTCTTT. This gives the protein CASSAATGGGTEAFF.

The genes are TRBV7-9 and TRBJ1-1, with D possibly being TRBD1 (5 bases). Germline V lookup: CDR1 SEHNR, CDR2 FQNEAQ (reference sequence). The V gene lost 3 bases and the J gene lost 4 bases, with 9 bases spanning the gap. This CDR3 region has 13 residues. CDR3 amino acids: CASSLTGVTEAFF. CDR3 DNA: TGTGCCAGCAGCTTGACGGGGGTCACTGAAGCTTTCTTT.

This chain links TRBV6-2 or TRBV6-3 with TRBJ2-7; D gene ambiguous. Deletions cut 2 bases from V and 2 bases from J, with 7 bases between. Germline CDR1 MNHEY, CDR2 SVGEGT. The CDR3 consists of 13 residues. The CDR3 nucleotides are TGTGCCAGCAGTTACCGTCTTGCCTACGAGCAGTACTTC. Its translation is CASSYRLAYEQYF.

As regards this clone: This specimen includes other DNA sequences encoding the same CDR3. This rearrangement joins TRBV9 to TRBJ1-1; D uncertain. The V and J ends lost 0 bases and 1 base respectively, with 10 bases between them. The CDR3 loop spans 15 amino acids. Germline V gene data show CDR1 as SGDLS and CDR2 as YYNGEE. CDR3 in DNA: TGTGCCAGCAGCGTAGGGGGAGGAGGGAACACTGAAGCTTTCTTT. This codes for CASSVGGGGNTEAFF.

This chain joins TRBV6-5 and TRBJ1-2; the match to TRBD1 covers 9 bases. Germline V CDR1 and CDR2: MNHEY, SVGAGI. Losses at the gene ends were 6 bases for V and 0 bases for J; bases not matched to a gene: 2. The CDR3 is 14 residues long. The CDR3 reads CASRGTGSNYGYTF. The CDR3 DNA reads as TGTGCCAGCAGGGGGACAGGGTCTAACTATGGCTACACCTTC.

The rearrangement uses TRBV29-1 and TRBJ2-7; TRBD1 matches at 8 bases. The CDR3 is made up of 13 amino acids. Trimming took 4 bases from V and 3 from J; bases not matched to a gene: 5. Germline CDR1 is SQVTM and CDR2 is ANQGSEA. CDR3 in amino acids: CSVVLTGDYEQYF. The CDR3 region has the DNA TGCAGCGTTGTTTTGACAGGGGACTACGAGCAGTACTTC.

CDR3 sequence (DNA): TGTGCCTGGACAGGACTAGCGGGGGGGTTGACCAAAAACATTCAGTACTTC. Residues: CAWTGLAGGLTKNIQYF. The chain carries TRBV30 and TRBJ2-4; 15 bases are a match to TRBD2. After removal of 4 bases from V and 2 bases from J, the junction contained 6 bases not matched to a gene. The germline CDR1 and CDR2 sequences are GTSNPN and SVGIG (reference sequence). CDR3 size: 17 residues.